This T cell receptor beta chain stems from a study of shared clonotypes between healthy human individuals. CD45RO-negative, CCR7-positively selected cells formed the naive CD8 fraction, excluding terminally differentiated effector memory CD45RA+ cells. Produced via immunoSEQ multiplex PCR; TCRdb's table is partial and in-frame only. The profile shows 2 million or so clones, roughly 94% of them singletons. This CDR3 comprises 15 residues. Germline values: CDR1 SGDLS, CDR2 YYNGEE. V shed 0 bases and J shed 4 bases, with 13 bases lying between them. The rearrangement joins TRBV9 to TRBJ1-2; D remains unclear. Sequencing was performed on naive CD8+ T cells sorted from blood. This TCR came from a man between 18 and 35 years old in good health. For the CDR3, the DNA is TGTGCCAGCAGCGTAGGAGGAGGGAAGAGCTATGGCTACACCTTC. This sequence encodes CASSVGGGKSYGYTF.